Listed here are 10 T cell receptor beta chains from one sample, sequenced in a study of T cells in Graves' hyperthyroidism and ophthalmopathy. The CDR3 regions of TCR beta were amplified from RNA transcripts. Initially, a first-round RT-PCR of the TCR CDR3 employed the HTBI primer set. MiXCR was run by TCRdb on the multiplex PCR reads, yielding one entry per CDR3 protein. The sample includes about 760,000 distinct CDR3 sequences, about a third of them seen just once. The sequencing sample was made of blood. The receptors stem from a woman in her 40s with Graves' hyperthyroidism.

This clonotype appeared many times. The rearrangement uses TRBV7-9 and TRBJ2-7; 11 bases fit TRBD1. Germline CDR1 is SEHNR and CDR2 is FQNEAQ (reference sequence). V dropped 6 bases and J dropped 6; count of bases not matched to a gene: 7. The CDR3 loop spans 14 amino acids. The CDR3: CASRPGQGAPEQYF. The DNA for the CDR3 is TGTGCCAGCAGACCAGGACAGGGGGCGCCCGAGCAGTACTTC.

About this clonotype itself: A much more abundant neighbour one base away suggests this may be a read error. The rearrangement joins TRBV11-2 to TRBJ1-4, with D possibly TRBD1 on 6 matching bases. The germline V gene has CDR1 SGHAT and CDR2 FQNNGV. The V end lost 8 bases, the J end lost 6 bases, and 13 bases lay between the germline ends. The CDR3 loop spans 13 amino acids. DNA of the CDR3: TGTGCCAGCGGCTCACGGACAGATGAAAAACTGTTTTTT. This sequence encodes CASGSRTDEKLFF.

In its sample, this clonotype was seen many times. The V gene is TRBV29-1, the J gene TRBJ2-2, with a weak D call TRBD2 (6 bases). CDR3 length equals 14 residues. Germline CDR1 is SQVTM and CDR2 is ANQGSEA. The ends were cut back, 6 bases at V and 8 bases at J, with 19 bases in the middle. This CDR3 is CSVRTLAMEGELFF. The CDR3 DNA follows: TGCAGCGTCCGGACGCTAGCGATGGAGGGGGAGCTGTTTTTT.

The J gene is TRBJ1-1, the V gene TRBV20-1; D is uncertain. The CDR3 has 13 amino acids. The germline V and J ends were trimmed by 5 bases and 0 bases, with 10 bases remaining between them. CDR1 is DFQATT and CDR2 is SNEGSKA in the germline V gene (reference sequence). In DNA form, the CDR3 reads TGCAGTGCTCCTAAGAACGTGAACACTGAAGCTTTCTTT. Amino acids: CSAPKNVNTEAFF.

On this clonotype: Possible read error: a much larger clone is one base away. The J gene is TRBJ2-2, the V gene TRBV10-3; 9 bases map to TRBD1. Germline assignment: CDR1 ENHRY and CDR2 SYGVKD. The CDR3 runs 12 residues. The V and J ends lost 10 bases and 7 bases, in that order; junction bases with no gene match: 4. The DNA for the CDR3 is TGTGCCACCTGGGACAGGGACGGGGAGCTGTTTTTT. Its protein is CATWDRDGELFF.

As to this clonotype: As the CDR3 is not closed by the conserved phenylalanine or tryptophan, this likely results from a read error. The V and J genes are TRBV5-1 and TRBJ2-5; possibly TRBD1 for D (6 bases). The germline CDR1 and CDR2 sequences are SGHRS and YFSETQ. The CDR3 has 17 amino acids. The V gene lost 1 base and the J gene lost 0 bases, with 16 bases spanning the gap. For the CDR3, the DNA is TGCGCCAGCAGCTTGACCTCAGGGGCGACCTACCAAGAGACCCAGTACCTC. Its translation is CASSLTSGATYQETQYL.

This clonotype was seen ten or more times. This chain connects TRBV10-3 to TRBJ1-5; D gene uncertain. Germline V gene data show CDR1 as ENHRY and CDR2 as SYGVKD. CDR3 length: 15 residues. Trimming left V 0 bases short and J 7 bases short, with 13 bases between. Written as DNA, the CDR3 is TGTGCCATCAGTGAGTCGGCTACGGGCGGCCAGCCCCAGCATTTT. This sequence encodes CAISESATGGQPQHF.

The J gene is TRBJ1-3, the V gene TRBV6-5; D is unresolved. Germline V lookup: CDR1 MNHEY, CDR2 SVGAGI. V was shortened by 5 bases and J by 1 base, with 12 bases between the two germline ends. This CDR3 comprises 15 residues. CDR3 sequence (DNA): TGTGCCAGCAGTCTCCGACGGGTGTCTGGAAACACCATATATTTT. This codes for CASSLRRVSGNTIYF.

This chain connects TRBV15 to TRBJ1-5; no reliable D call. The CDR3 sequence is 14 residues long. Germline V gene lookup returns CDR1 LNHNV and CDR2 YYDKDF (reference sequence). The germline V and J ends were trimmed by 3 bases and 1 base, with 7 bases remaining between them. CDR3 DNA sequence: TGTGCCACCAGCAGTGGGCAGAGCAATCAGCCCCAGCATTTT. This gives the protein CATSSGQSNQPQHF.

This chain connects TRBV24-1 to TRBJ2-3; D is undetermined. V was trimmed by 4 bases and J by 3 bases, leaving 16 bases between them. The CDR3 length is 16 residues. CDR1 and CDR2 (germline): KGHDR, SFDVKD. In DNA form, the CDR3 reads TGTGCCACCAGTGACCCTCGTGGGTCGGCTACAGATACGCAGTATTTT. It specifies CATSDPRGSATDTQYF.